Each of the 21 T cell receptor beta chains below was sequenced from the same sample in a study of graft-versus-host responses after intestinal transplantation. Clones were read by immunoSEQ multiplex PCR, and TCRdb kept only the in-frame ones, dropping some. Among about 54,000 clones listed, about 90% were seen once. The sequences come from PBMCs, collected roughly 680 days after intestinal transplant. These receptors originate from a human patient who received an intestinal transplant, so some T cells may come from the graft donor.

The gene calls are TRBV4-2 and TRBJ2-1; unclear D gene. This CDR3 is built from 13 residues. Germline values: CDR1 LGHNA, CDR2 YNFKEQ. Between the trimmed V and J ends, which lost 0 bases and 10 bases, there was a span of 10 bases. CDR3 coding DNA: TGTGCCAGCAGCCAAGATCTGGTAAGCGAGCAGTTCTTC. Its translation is CASSQDLVSEQFF.

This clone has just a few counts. The CDR3 region is CASSIVGQNYGYTF. The DNA for the CDR3 is TGTGCCAGTAGTATAGTAGGGCAGAACTATGGCTACACCTTC. The chain joins TRBV19 to TRBJ1-2; D ambiguous. V lost 1 base and J 2 bases, leaving 8 bases between the germline ends. CDR1 and CDR2 (germline): LNHDA, SQIVND (reference sequence). This CDR3 is 14 amino acids long.

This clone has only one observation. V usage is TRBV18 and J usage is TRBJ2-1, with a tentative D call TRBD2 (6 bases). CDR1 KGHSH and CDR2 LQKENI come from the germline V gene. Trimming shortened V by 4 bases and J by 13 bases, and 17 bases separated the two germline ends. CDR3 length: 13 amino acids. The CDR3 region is CASSLSDGGSQFF. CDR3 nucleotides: TGTGCCAGCTCACTCAGTGATGGAGGGTCTCAGTTCTTC.

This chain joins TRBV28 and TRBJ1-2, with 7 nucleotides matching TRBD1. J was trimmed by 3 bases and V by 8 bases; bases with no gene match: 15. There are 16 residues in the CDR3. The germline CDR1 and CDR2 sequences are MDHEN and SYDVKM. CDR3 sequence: CASCTPPGQPHYGYTF. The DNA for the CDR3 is TGTGCCAGCTGTACACCCCCGGGACAGCCTCACTATGGCTACACCTTC.

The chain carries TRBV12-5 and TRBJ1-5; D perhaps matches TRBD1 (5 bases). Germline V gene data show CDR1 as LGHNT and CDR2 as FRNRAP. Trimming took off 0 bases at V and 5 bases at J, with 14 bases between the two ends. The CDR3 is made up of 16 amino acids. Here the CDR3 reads CASGLVEGRIDQPQHF. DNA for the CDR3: TGTGCTAGTGGTTTGGTAGAGGGGAGAATCGATCAGCCCCAGCATTTT.

The CDR3 DNA follows: TGTGCCAGCAGCCCGACAGGGGACAATTCACCCCTCCACTTT. The encoded protein is CASSPTGDNSPLHF. The V gene is TRBV5-6, the J gene TRBJ1-6; 8 nucleotides line up with TRBD1. V dropped 4 bases and J dropped 7; count of bases not matched to a gene: 4. The length of the CDR3 is 14 residues. Germline lookup yields CDR1 SGHDT and CDR2 YYEEEE.

The CDR3 is CASSTGQVSSEQYF. The CDR3 nucleotides are TGTGCCAGTAGTACCGGACAGGTCTCGTCGGAGCAGTACTTC. The chain employs TRBV19 and TRBJ2-7; 7 bases are shared with TRBD1. From germline, CDR1 is LNHDA and CDR2 SQIVND (reference sequence). The CDR3 sequence is 14 residues long. Trimming cost V 4 bases and J 7 bases; bases outside gene matches: 10.

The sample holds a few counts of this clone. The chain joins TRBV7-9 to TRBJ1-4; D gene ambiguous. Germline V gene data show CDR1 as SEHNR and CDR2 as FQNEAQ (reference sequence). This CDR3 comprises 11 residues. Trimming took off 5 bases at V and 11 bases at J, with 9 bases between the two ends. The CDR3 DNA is TGTGCCAGCAGCCTTACAGAGAAACTGTTTTTT. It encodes CASSLTEKLFF.

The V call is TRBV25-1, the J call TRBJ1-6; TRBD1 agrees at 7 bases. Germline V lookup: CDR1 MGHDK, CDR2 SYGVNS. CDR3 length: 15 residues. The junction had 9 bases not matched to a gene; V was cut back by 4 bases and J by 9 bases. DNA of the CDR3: TGTGCCAGCAGTGTAACAGGGGACCCCTCTTCACCCCTCCACTTT. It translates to CASSVTGDPSSPLHF.

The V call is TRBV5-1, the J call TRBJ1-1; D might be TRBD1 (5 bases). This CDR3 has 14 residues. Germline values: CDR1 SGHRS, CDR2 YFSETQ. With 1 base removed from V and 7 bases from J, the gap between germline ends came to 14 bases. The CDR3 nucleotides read TGCGCCAGCAGCTTGTGGGACGGGCCAGGTGAAGCTTTCTTT. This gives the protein CASSLWDGPGEAFF.

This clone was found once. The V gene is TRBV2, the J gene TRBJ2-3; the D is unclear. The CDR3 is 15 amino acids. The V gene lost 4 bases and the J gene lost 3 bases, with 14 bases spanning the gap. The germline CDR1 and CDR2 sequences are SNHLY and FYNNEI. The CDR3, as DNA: TGTGCCAGCAGTGCACCCCTACTACTTACAGATACGCAGTATTTT. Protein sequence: CASSAPLLLTDTQYF.

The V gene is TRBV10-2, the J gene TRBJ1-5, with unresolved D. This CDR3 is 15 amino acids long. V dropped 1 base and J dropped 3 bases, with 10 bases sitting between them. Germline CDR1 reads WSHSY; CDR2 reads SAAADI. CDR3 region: CASSELSADNQPQHF. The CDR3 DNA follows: TGCGCCAGCAGTGAGTTATCGGCGGACAATCAGCCCCAGCATTTT.

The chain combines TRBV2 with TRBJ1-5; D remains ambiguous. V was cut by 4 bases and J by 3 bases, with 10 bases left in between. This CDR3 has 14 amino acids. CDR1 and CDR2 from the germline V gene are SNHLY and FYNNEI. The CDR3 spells CASSVAAPNQPQHF. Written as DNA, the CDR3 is TGTGCCAGCAGTGTTGCGGCTCCCAATCAGCCCCAGCATTTT.

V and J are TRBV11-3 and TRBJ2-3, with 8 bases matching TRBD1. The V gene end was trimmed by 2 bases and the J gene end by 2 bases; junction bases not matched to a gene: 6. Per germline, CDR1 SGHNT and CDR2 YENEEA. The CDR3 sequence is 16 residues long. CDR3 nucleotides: TGTGCCAGCAGCTTATCCCAGGGGGCTTCCACAGATACGCAGTATTTT. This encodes CASSLSQGASTDTQYF.

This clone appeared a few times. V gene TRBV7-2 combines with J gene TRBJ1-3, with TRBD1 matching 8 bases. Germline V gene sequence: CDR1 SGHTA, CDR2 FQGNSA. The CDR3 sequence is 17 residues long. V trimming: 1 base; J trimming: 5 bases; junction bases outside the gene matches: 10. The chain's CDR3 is CASSLVGQGAWRNTIYF. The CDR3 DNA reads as TGTGCCAGCAGCTTAGTCGGGCAGGGGGCTTGGAGAAACACCATATATTTT.

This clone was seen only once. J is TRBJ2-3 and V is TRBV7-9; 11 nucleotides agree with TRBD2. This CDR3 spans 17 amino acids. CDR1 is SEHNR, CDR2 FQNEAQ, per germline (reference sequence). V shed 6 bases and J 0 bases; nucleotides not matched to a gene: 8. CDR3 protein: CASRMLSGGASTDTQYF. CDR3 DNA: TGTGCCAGCAGGATGCTTAGCGGGGGGGCTAGCACAGATACGCAGTATTTT.

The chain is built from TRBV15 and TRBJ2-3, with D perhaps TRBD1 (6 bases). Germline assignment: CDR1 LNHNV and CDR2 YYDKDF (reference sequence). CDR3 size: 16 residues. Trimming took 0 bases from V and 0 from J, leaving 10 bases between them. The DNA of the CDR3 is TGTGCCACCAGCAGAGATGGGGGCCCTAGCACAGATACGCAGTATTTT. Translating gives CATSRDGGPSTDTQYF.

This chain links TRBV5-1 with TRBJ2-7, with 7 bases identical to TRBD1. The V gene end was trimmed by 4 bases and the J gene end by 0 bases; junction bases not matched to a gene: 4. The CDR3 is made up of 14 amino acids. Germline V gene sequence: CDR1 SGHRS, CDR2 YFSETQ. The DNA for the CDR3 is TGCGCCAGCAGCATAACAGGGGACTCCTACGAGCAGTACTTC. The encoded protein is CASSITGDSYEQYF.

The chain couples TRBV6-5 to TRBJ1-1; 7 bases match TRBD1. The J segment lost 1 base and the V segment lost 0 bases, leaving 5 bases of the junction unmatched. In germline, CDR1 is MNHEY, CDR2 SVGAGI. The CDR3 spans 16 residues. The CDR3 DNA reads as TGTGCCAGCAGTTACTCGATCTGGGACAGGAACACTGAAGCTTTCTTT. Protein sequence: CASSYSIWDRNTEAFF.

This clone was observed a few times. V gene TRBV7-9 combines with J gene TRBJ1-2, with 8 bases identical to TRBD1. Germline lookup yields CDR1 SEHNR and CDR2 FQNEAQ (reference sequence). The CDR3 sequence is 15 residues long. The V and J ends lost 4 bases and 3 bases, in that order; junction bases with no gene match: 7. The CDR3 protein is CASSSPDRGYYGYTF. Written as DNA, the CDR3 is TGTGCCAGCAGCTCTCCTGACAGGGGCTACTATGGCTACACCTTC.

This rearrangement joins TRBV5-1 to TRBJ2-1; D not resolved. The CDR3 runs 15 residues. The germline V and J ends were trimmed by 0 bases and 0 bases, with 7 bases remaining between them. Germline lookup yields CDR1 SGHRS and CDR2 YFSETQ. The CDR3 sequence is CASSLEEPSYNEQFF. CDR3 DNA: TGCGCCAGCAGCTTGGAAGAGCCCTCCTACAATGAGCAGTTCTTC.